This T cell receptor (beta chain) was identified during a study of human T cells and chemical hapten exposure. A word on this clonotype: Its antigen is currently unknown.

The CDR3 contains 15 residues. The V gene end was trimmed by 0 bases and the J gene end by 8 bases; junction bases not matched to a gene: 5. Germline V gene sequence: CDR1 MNHEY, CDR2 SMNVEV (reference sequence). In the study's own analysis: Ranging from roughly 23,224 to 750,000, TCR counts per sample had a median value of around 90,000. TCRdb ran MiXCR on the RACE reads and lists one entry per CDR3 protein. These V and J calls originate from TCRdb's pipeline instead of the authors' own analysis. This table holds roughly 120,000 distinct CDR3 sequences, 9% to 10% found once. Indicated time point: healthy volunteer bleed at 2 weeks. Sequencing started from total RNA isolated from unfractionated whole blood. General study results and limits: TCRs above 1 in 1000 frequency did not change with DPC sensitization.

Material for sequencing was whole blood. The chain combines TRBV27 with TRBJ2-7, with 12 nucleotides matching TRBD2. This TCR was sampled from a male donor in good health. Some clones in this sample may be carry-over from other donors' samples. CDR3 protein: CASSLSLLAGGKQYF. The CDR3, as DNA: TGTGCCAGCAGTTTATCCCTTCTAGCGGGAGGGAAGCAGTACTTC.